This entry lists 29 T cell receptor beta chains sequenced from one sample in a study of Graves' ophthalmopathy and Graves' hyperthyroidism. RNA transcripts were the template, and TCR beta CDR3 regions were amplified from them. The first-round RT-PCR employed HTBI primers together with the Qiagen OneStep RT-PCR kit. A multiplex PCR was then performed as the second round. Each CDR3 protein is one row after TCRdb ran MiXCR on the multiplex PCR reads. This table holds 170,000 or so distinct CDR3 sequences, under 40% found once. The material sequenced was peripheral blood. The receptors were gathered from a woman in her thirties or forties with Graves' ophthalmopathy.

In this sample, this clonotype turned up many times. CDR3 protein: CASSQDASVSPLHF. CDR3 sequence (DNA): TGCGCCAGCAGCCAAGACGCATCGGTTTCACCCCTCCACTTT. This sequence joins TRBV4-3 and TRBJ1-6; D gene ambiguous. This CDR3 has 14 amino acids. In germline, CDR1 is LGHNA, CDR2 YSLEER. V was shortened by 0 bases and J by 9 bases, with 9 bases between the two germline ends.

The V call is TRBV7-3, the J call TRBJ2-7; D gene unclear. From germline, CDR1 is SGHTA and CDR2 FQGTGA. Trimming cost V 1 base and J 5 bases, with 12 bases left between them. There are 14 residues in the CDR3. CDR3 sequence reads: CASSLNVGSNEQYF. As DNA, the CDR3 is TGTGCCAGCAGCTTAAACGTCGGCAGCAACGAGCAGTACTTC.

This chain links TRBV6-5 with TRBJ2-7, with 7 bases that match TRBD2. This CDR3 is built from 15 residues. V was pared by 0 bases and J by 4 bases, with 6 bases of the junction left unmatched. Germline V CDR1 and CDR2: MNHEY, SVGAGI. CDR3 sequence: CASSYSPSGPYEQYF. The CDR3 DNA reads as TGTGCCAGCAGTTACTCTCCTAGCGGCCCGTACGAGCAGTACTTC.

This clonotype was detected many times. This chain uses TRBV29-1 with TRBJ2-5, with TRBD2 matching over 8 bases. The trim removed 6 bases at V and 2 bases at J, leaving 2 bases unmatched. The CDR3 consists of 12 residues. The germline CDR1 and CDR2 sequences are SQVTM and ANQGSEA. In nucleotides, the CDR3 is TGCAGCGTCTTAGCGGGACAAGAGACCCAGTACTTC. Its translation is CSVLAGQETQYF.

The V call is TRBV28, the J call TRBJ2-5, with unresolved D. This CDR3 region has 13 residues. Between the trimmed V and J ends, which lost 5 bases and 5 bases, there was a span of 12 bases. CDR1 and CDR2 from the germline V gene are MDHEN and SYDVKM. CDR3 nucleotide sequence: TGTGCCAGCAGTGTGGCTGCGGCGGAGACCCAGTACTTC. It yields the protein CASSVAAAETQYF.

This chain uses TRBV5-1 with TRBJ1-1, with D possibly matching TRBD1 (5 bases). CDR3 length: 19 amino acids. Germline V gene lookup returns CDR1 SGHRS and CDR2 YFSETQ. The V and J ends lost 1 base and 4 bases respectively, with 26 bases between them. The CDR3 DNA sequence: TGCGCCAGCAGCTTGTCTCCCGGGCAACGGAGAGGGGAGGGCACTGAAGCTTTCTTT. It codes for CASSLSPGQRRGEGTEAFF.

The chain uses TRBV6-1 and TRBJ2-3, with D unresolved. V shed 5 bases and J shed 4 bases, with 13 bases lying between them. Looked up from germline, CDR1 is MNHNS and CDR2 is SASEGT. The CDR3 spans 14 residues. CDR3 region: CASSLLNSADTQYF. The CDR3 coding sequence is TGTGCCAGCAGTCTTTTGAACAGTGCAGATACGCAGTATTTT.

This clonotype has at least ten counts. The CDR3 protein is CASSFGGGTGELFF. As DNA, the CDR3 is TGTGCCAGCAGTTTTGGGGGGGGCACCGGGGAGCTGTTTTTT. The gene calls are TRBV12-3 or TRBV12-4 and TRBJ2-2, with 7 positions matching TRBD2. Unmatched junction bases numbered 2, after V lost 3 bases and J lost 4 bases. This CDR3 is built from 14 residues.

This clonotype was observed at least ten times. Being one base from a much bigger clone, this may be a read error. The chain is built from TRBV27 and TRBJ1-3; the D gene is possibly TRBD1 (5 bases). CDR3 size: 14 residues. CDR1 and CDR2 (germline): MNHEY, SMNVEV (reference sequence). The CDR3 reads CACSPDKTGNTIYF. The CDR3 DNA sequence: TGTGCCTGCAGCCCGGACAAGACTGGAAACACCATATATTTT.

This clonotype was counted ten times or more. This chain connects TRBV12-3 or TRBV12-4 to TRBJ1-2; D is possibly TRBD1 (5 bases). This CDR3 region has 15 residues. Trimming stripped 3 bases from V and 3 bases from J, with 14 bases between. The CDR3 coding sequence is TGTGCCAGCAGTTTGCGCGGGGCTCGAGACTATGGCTACACCTTC. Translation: CASSLRGARDYGYTF.

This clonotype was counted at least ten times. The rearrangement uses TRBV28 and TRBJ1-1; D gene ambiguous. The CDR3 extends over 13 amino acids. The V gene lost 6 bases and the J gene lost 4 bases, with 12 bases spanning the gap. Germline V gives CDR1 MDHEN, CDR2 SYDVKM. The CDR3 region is CASSPWAVTEAFF. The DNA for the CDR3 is TGTGCCAGCAGCCCCTGGGCTGTCACTGAAGCTTTCTTT.

CDR3 in amino acids: CASGAGTGVVETQYF. The CDR3 region has the DNA TGTGCCAGCGGGGCCGGGACAGGGGTAGTAGAGACCCAGTACTTC. The chain is built from TRBV6-1 and TRBJ2-5; 10 nucleotides agree with TRBD1. The germline gives CDR1 MNHNS, CDR2 SASEGT. The ends lost 8 bases at V and 4 bases at J; junction bases unmatched: 10. This CDR3 spans 15 amino acids.

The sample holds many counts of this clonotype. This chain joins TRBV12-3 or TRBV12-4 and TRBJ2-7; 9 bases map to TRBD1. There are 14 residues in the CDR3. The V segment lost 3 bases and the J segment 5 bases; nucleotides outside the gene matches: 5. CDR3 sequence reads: CASSFGTGSDEQYF. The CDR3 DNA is TGTGCCAGCAGTTTTGGGACAGGGAGCGACGAGCAGTACTTC.

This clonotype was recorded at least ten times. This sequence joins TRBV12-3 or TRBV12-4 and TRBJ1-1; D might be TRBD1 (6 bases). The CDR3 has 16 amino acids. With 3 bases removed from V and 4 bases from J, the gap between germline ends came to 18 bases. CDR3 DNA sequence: TGTGCCAGCAGTTTTAGCATATGGTACAGGGTCACTGAAGCTTTCTTT. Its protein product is CASSFSIWYRVTEAFF.

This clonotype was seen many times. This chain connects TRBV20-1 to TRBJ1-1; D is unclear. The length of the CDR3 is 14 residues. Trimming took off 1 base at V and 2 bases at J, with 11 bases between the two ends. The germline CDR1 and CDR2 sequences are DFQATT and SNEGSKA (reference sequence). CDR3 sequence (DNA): TGCAGTGCTAGAGCTGGGGAGAAAAACACTGAAGCTTTCTTT. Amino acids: CSARAGEKNTEAFF.

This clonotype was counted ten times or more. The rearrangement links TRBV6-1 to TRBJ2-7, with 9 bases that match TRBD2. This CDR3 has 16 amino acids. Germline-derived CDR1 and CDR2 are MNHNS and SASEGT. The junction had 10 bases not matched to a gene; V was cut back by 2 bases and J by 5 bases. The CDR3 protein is CASSEFSAGGRNEQYF. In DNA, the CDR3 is TGTGCCAGCAGTGAATTTTCGGCGGGAGGGCGGAACGAGCAGTACTTC.

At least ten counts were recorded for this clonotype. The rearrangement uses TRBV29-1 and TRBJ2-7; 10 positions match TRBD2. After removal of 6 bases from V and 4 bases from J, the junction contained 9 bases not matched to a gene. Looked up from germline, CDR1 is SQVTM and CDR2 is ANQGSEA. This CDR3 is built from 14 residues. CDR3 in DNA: TGCAGCGTGGAACTAGCGGGGCGGAATTACGAGCAGTACTTC. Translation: CSVELAGRNYEQYF.

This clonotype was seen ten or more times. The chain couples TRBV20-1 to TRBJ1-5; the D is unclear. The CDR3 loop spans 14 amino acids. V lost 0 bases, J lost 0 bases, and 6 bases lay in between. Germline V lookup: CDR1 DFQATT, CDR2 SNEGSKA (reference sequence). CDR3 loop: CSARDSDSNQPQHF. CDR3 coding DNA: TGCAGTGCTAGAGATTCGGATAGCAATCAGCCCCAGCATTTT.

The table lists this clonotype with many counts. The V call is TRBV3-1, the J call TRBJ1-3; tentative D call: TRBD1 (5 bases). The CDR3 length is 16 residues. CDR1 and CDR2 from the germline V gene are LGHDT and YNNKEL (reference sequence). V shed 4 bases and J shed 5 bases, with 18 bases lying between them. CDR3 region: CASSPNGAGTRNTIYF. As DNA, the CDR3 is TGTGCCAGCAGCCCAAATGGGGCGGGGACCAGAAACACCATATATTTT.

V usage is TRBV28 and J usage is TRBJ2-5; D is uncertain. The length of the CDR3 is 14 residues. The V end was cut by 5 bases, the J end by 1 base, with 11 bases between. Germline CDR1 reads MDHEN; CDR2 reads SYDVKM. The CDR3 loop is CASSPSDRQETQYF. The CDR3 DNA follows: TGTGCCAGCAGTCCGTCGGACCGCCAAGAGACCCAGTACTTC.

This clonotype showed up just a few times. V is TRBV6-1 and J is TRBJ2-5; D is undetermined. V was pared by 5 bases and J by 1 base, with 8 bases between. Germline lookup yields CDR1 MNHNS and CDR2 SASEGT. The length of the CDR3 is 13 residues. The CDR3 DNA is TGTGCCAGCAGTCAAATGACCCAAGAGACCCAGTACTTC. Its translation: CASSQMTQETQYF.

In DNA form, the CDR3 reads TGTGCCAGCAGCTTATTTGTGGGGGACTACGAGCAGTACTTC. This encodes CASSLFVGDYEQYF. V is TRBV7-8 and J is TRBJ2-7; D may match TRBD1 or TRBD2 (5 bases each). The V gene lost 2 bases and the J gene lost 3 bases, with 11 bases spanning the gap. From germline, CDR1 is SGHVS and CDR2 FQNEAQ. The CDR3 runs 14 residues.

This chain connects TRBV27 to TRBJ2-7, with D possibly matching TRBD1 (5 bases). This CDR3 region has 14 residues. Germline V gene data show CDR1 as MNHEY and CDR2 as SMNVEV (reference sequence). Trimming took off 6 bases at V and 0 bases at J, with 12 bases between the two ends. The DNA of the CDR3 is TGTGCCAGCAGAGAGGACATACGCTCCTACGAGCAGTACTTC. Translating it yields CASREDIRSYEQYF.

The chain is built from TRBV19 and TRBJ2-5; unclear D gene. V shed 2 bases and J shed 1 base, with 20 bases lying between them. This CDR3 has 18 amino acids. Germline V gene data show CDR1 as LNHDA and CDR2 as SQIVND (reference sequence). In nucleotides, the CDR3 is TGTGCCAGTAGTATACACGCCCCGGGTGTAGGAAGCCAAGAGACCCAGTACTTC. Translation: CASSIHAPGVGSQETQYF.

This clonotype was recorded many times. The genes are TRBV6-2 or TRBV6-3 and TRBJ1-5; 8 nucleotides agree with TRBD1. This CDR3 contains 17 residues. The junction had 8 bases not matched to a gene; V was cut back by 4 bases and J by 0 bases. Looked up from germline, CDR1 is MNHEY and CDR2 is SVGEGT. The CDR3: CASSFGDRGNSNQPQHF. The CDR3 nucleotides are TGTGCCAGCAGTTTCGGAGACAGGGGTAATAGCAATCAGCCCCAGCATTTT.

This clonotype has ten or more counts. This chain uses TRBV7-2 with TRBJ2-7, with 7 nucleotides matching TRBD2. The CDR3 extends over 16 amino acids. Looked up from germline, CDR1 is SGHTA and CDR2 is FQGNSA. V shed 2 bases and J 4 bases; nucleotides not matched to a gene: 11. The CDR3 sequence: CASSLTGGSTIYEQYF. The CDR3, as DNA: TGTGCCAGCAGCTTAACGGGCGGGAGCACTATTTACGAGCAGTACTTC.

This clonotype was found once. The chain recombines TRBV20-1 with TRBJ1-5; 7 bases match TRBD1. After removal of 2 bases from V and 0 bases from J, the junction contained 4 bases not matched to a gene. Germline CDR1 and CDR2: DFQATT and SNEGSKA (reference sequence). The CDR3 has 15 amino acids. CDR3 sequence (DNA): TGCAGTGCTAGACCGGACAGGTATAGCAATCAGCCCCAGCATTTT. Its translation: CSARPDRYSNQPQHF.

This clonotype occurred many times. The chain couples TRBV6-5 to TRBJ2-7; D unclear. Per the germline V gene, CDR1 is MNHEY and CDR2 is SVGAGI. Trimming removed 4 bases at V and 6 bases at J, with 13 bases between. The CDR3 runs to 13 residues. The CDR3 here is CASSSTGTGEQYF. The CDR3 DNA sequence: TGTGCCAGCAGTTCGACGGGCACTGGCGAGCAGTACTTC.

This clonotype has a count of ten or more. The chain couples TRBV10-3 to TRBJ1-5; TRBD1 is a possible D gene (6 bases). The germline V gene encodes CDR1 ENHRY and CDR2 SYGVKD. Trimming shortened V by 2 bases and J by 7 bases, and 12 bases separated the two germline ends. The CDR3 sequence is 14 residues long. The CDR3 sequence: CAISERDIRQPQHF. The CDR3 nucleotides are TGTGCCATCAGTGAGCGGGACATAAGACAGCCCCAGCATTTT.